What follows is one T cell receptor (beta chain) and its context. Profiling relied on immunoSEQ multiplex PCR, and the TCRdb table lists in-frame clones only, not all of them. This table holds about 800,000 clones, approximately 97% found once. Naive CD8 cells were CD45RO-negative, positively selected for CCR7, excluding terminally differentiated effector memory CD45RA+ cells. The data were taken from a study of shared clonotypes between healthy human individuals. Germline V gene data show CDR1 as SGHTA and CDR2 as FQGNSA. The CDR3 totals 14 residues. Trimming left V 7 bases short and J 3 bases short, with 16 bases between.

The chain employs TRBV7-2 and TRBJ2-7; a possible D gene is TRBD2 (5 bases). The sequenced material came from naive CD8+ T cells sorted from blood. This TCR was sampled from a man aged 25 to 40 in good health. CDR3 nucleotide sequence: TGTGCCAGCAATTACTACGAGGGTAACTACGAGCAGTACTTC. It codes for CASNYYEGNYEQYF.